This is a list of T cell receptor beta chains from one sample in a study of shared clonotypes between healthy human individuals. Clones were read by immunoSEQ multiplex PCR, and TCRdb kept only the in-frame ones, dropping some. The data show about 480,000 clones, with over 75% seen just once and around 12% held by the top ten. The sample was PBMCs. The receptors here all came from a woman aged 40 to 55 in good health. Some clones in this sample may be carry-over from other donors' samples. CDR3s include the opening cysteine and the closing phenylalanine or tryptophan. The D gene is left open where the match is weak. The size entry is marked missing in some rows and otherwise reads once, few, many or a size class.

cdr3_aa: CASSQDRNEQYF
cdr3_nt: TGTGCCAGCAGCCAAGATCGTAACGAGCAGTACTTC
v_call: TRBV4-2
d_call: .
j_call: TRBJ2-7
clone_size: .

cdr3_aa: CASGGTSGYEQYF
cdr3_nt: TGTGCCAGCGGAGGGACTAGCGGCTACGAGCAGTACTTC
v_call: TRBV9
d_call: TRBD2
j_call: TRBJ2-7
clone_size: once

cdr3_aa: CASSQGGNTEAFF
cdr3_nt: TGTGCCAGCAGCCAGGGAGGGAACACTGAAGCTTTCTTT
v_call: TRBV5-8
d_call: .
j_call: TRBJ1-1
clone_size: .

cdr3_aa: CASSLPRAIYNEQFF
cdr3_nt: TGTGCCAGCAGTTTACCGCGGGCTATCTACAATGAGCAGTTCTTC
v_call: TRBV28
d_call: .
j_call: TRBJ2-1
clone_size: once

cdr3_aa: CASIRHGAGAYEQYF
cdr3_nt: TGTGCCAGCATCCGGCATGGGGCGGGAGCCTACGAGCAGTACTTC
v_call: TRBV27
d_call: TRBD2
j_call: TRBJ2-7
clone_size: few

cdr3_aa: CASSFRNGEKLFF
cdr3_nt: TGTGCCAGCAGCTTCCGGAATGGAGAAAAACTGTTTTTT
v_call: TRBV14
d_call: .
j_call: TRBJ1-4
clone_size: .

cdr3_aa: CASSLEGGRRYNEQFF
cdr3_nt: TGTGCCAGCAGCTTAGAGGGGGGGCGCAGGTACAATGAGCAGTTCTTC
v_call: TRBV7-8
d_call: .
j_call: TRBJ2-1
clone_size: .

cdr3_aa: CAWRLSGDGYTF
cdr3_nt: TGTGCCTGGAGGCTTTCAGGGGATGGCTACACCTTC
v_call: TRBV30
d_call: .
j_call: TRBJ1-2
clone_size: .

cdr3_aa: CASRGQGVYEKLFF
cdr3_nt: TGTGCCAGCAGGGGACAGGGGGTGTATGAAAAACTGTTTTTT
v_call: TRBV27
d_call: TRBD1
j_call: TRBJ1-4
clone_size: .

cdr3_aa: CASSPPGQGNYGYTF
cdr3_nt: TGCGCCAGCAGCCCCCCAGGGCAGGGGAACTATGGCTACACCTTC
v_call: TRBV5-1
d_call: .
j_call: TRBJ1-2
clone_size: .

cdr3_aa: CASSSLRDFSYEQYF
cdr3_nt: TGTGCCAGCAGCTCCCTCCGGGACTTCTCCTACGAGCAGTACTTC
v_call: TRBV5-6
d_call: .
j_call: TRBJ2-7
clone_size: .

cdr3_aa: CASRPQGRGEKLFF
cdr3_nt: TGTGCCAGCAGACCACAGGGCCGAGGTGAAAAACTGTTTTTT
v_call: TRBV28
d_call: .
j_call: TRBJ1-4
clone_size: .

cdr3_aa: CASSYPQGGVGQPQHF
cdr3_nt: TGTGCCAGCAGTTACCCACAAGGGGGCGTTGGTCAGCCCCAGCATTTT
v_call: TRBV6-6
d_call: TRBD1
j_call: TRBJ1-5
clone_size: .

cdr3_aa: CASSLGRQGIFATNEKLFF
cdr3_nt: TGCGCCAGCAGCTTGGGGCGACAGGGAATTTTTGCAACTAATGAAAAACTGTTTTTT
v_call: TRBV5-1
d_call: TRBD1
j_call: TRBJ1-4
clone_size: .

cdr3_aa: CASSYHTGELFF
cdr3_nt: TGTGCCAGCAGTTATCACACCGGGGAGCTGTTTTTT
v_call: TRBV2
d_call: .
j_call: TRBJ2-2
clone_size: few

cdr3_aa: CASGFAGGPGDTQYF
cdr3_nt: TGCGCCAGCGGATTCGCGGGAGGGCCGGGAGATACGCAGTATTTT
v_call: TRBV5-1
d_call: TRBD2
j_call: TRBJ2-3
clone_size: .

cdr3_aa: CSVEGLMGQGNTGELFF
cdr3_nt: TGCAGCGTTGAAGGTCTAATGGGACAGGGAAACACCGGGGAGCTGTTTTTT
v_call: TRBV29-1
d_call: TRBD1
j_call: TRBJ2-2
clone_size: .

cdr3_aa: CASSMAGEGGDTQYF
cdr3_nt: TGCGCCAGCAGCATGGCAGGGGAAGGAGGAGATACGCAGTATTTT
v_call: TRBV5-1
d_call: .
j_call: TRBJ2-3
clone_size: .

cdr3_aa: CASSRTGTITYEKLFF
cdr3_nt: TGTGCCAGCAGTCGGACAGGGACCATAACCTATGAAAAACTGTTTTTT
v_call: TRBV28
d_call: TRBD1
j_call: TRBJ1-4
clone_size: few

cdr3_aa: CASSFYTEAFF
cdr3_nt: TGTGCCAGCAGCTTTTACACTGAAGCTTTCTTT
v_call: TRBV7-9
d_call: .
j_call: TRBJ1-1
clone_size: .

cdr3_aa: CASSTRGQGAFPTYEQYF
cdr3_nt: TGTGCCAGTAGCACCCGAGGGCAGGGGGCTTTCCCGACCTACGAGCAGTACTTC
v_call: TRBV19
d_call: TRBD1
j_call: TRBJ2-7
clone_size: .

cdr3_aa: CASSFSGEQFF
cdr3_nt: TGTGCCAGCAGTTTTAGTGGGGAGCAGTTCTTC
v_call: TRBV27
d_call: .
j_call: TRBJ2-1
clone_size: .

cdr3_aa: CASRRGGAGTDTQYF
cdr3_nt: TGTGCCAGCAGGCGAGGGGGCGCCGGCACAGATACGCAGTATTTT
v_call: TRBV6-6
d_call: TRBD1
j_call: TRBJ2-3
clone_size: .

cdr3_aa: CASSPERETQYF
cdr3_nt: TGTGCCAGCTCACCAGAGAGAGAGACCCAGTACTTC
v_call: TRBV18
d_call: .
j_call: TRBJ2-5
clone_size: few

cdr3_aa: CASRPPGSREQYF
cdr3_nt: TGTGCCAGCAGACCCCCGGGGAGCCGCGAGCAGTACTTC
v_call: TRBV28
d_call: .
j_call: TRBJ2-7
clone_size: .

cdr3_aa: CASSPVQVGAYEQYF
cdr3_nt: TGTGCCAGCAGCCCGGTTCAGGTGGGAGCCTACGAGCAGTACTTC
v_call: TRBV7-8
d_call: .
j_call: TRBJ2-7
clone_size: .

cdr3_aa: CASSPLPIGLGASEAFF
cdr3_nt: TGTGCCAGCAGCCCCCTTCCGATCGGGCTGGGAGCGTCTGAAGCTTTCTTT
v_call: TRBV14
d_call: .
j_call: TRBJ1-1
clone_size: .

cdr3_aa: CASGLVQDREDATNEKLFF
cdr3_nt: TGTGCTAGTGGTTTGGTACAAGACAGGGAAGACGCAACTAATGAAAAACTGTTTTTT
v_call: TRBV12-5
d_call: TRBD1
j_call: TRBJ1-4
clone_size: .

cdr3_aa: CASRKGRGAHEQYF
cdr3_nt: TGTGCCAGCAGGAAGGGGCGGGGGGCCCACGAGCAGTACTTC
v_call: TRBV7-4
d_call: TRBD2
j_call: TRBJ2-7
clone_size: .

cdr3_aa: CASSPGTGGHTEAFF
cdr3_nt: TGTGCCAGCAGCCCCGGGACAGGGGGGCACACTGAAGCTTTCTTT
v_call: TRBV28
d_call: TRBD1
j_call: TRBJ1-1
clone_size: few

cdr3_aa: CASTGTFLSGEQYF
cdr3_nt: TGTGCCAGCACTGGGACTTTCCTAAGCGGCGAGCAGTACTTC
v_call: TRBV2
d_call: .
j_call: TRBJ2-7
clone_size: .

cdr3_aa: CASSPGQDNEQFF
cdr3_nt: TGTGCCAGCTCGCCGGGACAGGACAATGAGCAGTTCTTC
v_call: TRBV18
d_call: TRBD1
j_call: TRBJ2-1
clone_size: .

cdr3_aa: CASSLNGQGAWEQYF
cdr3_nt: TGCGCCAGCAGCTTGAATGGACAGGGGGCATGGGAGCAGTACTTC
v_call: TRBV5-1
d_call: TRBD1
j_call: TRBJ2-7
clone_size: .

cdr3_aa: CASSQDWTGEVLYTQYF
cdr3_nt: TGTGCCAGCAGCCAAGATTGGACGGGAGAGGTTTTATATACGCAGTATTTT
v_call: TRBV4-2
d_call: .
j_call: TRBJ2-3
clone_size: .

cdr3_aa: CASNPWGANEKLFF
cdr3_nt: TGTGCCAGCAACCCCTGGGGAGCAAATGAAAAACTGTTTTTT
v_call: TRBV28
d_call: .
j_call: TRBJ1-4
clone_size: .

cdr3_aa: CASRPLGQANYGYTF
cdr3_nt: TGTGCCAGCAGGCCCCTGGGACAGGCCAACTATGGCTACACCTTC
v_call: TRBV28
d_call: TRBD1
j_call: TRBJ1-2
clone_size: .

cdr3_aa: CASRLPSYEQYF
cdr3_nt: TGTGCCAGCAGGCTACCCTCCTACGAGCAGTACTTC
v_call: TRBV6-1
d_call: .
j_call: TRBJ2-7
clone_size: .

cdr3_aa: CASSPQRGKNIQYF
cdr3_nt: TGTGCCAGCAGCCCCCAGCGGGGGAAAAACATTCAGTACTTC
v_call: TRBV28
d_call: TRBD2
j_call: TRBJ2-4
clone_size: few

cdr3_aa: CASSGDDSPENTIYF
cdr3_nt: TGTGCCAGCAGTGGAGATGACAGTCCCGAAAACACCATATATTTT
v_call: TRBV6-1
d_call: .
j_call: TRBJ1-3
clone_size: .

cdr3_aa: CASSPSVNSIATNEKLFF
cdr3_nt: TGTGCCAGCTCACCGTCGGTCAACAGTATTGCAACTAATGAAAAACTGTTTTTT
v_call: TRBV18
d_call: .
j_call: TRBJ1-4
clone_size: .